The 2 T cell receptor beta chains reported below all come from one sample, sequenced in a study of metastatic and nonmetastatic thyroid tumors. From the PCR reads, TCRdb re-called clones with MiXCR. The table records about 20,000 clones, 30% to 40% of them present only once. All patients reached thyroid surgery having received no treatment beforehand. The sequenced sample was blood. The receptors shown here come from a male donor with papillary thyroid cancer or a benign thyroid nodule (not recorded which). Some clones in this sample may be carry-over from other donors' samples.

This clone has at least ten counts. CDR3 sequence: CSAPDRGHGYTF. DNA for the CDR3: TGCAGTGCCCCTGACAGGGGACATGGCTACACCTTC. The chain is built from TRBV20-1 and TRBJ1-2; TRBD1 matches 8 bases. J gave up 6 bases and V 6 bases, and 6 bases lay outside the gene matches. Germline V gene sequence: CDR1 DFQATT, CDR2 SNEGSKA (reference sequence). This CDR3 has 12 residues.

V usage is TRBV28 and J usage is TRBJ1-4, with D hard to call. Per the germline V gene, CDR1 is MDHEN and CDR2 is SYDVKM. V lost 5 bases to trimming and J lost 13 bases, with 11 bases between them. The CDR3 is made up of 11 amino acids. The CDR3 loop is CASSLTTRLFF. DNA for the CDR3: TGTGCCAGCAGTCTCACAACTCGACTGTTTTTT.